This T cell receptor (beta chain) was sequenced in a study of regulatory T cells in long-lasting Graves disease. Study-wide results and caveats: Accuracy may have been reduced by the small sample size. Patients with persistent disease shared 2,741 public clonotypes, outpacing the roughly 970 shared by new patients. Only peripheral blood was studied, not thyroid tissue.

Combining iRepertoire HTBI primers with Arm-PCR of CDR3 regions, the authors built TCR beta libraries. MiXCR, run by TCRdb on the multiplex PCR reads, gives a single entry per CDR3 protein. The sample has 400,000 to 500,000 distinct CDR3 sequences, approximately 15% seen once. The time point: newly diagnosed GD, antithyroid drugs for less than 3 months. PBMCs provided the RNA from which the TCR library was made. The CDR3 is 14 amino acids. Trimming cost V 4 bases and J 4 bases; bases outside gene matches: 4. Germline V gene lookup returns CDR1 LGHDT and CDR2 YNNKEL (reference sequence). This clonotype came up many times. The antigen is not known. Another study also made use of these data, one on T cells in Graves' hyperthyroidism and ophthalmopathy. That source reports: Diagnosis rested on symptoms, serum thyroxine and TRAb, thyroid ultrasound, and orbital computed tomography.

The chain carries TRBV3-1 and TRBJ1-5; TRBD1 aligns across 7 bases. The specimen comprised peripheral blood mononuclear cells (PBMCs), sampled at new diagnosis, from a patient treated with antithyroid drugs. The sequence was collected from a woman between 50 and 59 years old with Graves disease. The CDR3 here is CASSPRDRNQPQHF. In nucleotides, the CDR3 is TGTGCCAGCAGCCCCCGGGACAGAAATCAGCCCCAGCATTTT. The whole variable domain, filled in from reference TRBV3-1 and TRBJ1-5, reads DTAVSQTPKYLVTQMGNDKSIKCEQNLGHDTMYWYKQDSKKFLKIMFSYNNKELIINETVPNRFSPKSPDKAHLNLHINSLELGDSAVYFCASSPRDRNQPQHFGDGTRLSIL.